Listed below are T cell receptor beta chains from one sample, sequenced in a study of radiation and T cells in renal cell carcinoma. Sequenced by immunoSEQ multiplex PCR; TCRdb stores in-frame clones only, minus some. The table records about 130,000 clones, more than 80% of them present only once. The sequences come from blood, collected from a patient whose treatment included radiotherapy and nephrectomy. These receptors originate from an older woman with renal cell carcinoma. Both conserved end residues are part of each CDR3. A D gene is named only where the DNA matches it firmly. A clone size is listed for some rows: how often the clone was seen (once, few, many), or a class if it is expanded.

d_gene: .
abundance: .
v_gene: TRBV27
j_gene: TRBJ1-2
CDR3aa: CASGAAPIYGYTF
CDR3nt: TGTGCCAGCGGTGCGGCCCCGATTTATGGCTACACCTTC

d_gene: TRBD1
abundance: .
v_gene: TRBV16
j_gene: TRBJ2-1
CDR3aa: CASSQLGQGGEQFF
CDR3nt: TGTGCCAGCAGCCAATTAGGACAGGGTGGGGAGCAGTTCTTC

d_gene: .
abundance: .
v_gene: TRBV5-1
j_gene: TRBJ2-4
CDR3aa: CASSLNDGLAKNIQYF
CDR3nt: TGCGCCAGCAGCTTGAACGATGGTTTAGCCAAAAACATTCAGTACTTC

d_gene: .
abundance: .
v_gene: TRBV19
j_gene: TRBJ1-2
CDR3aa: CASSIVAGVSGYTF
CDR3nt: TGTGCCAGTAGTATAGTGGCAGGGGTGAGTGGCTACACCTTC

d_gene: .
abundance: .
v_gene: TRBV6-5
j_gene: TRBJ2-7
CDR3aa: CASSHLTYEQYF
CDR3nt: TGTGCCAGCAGCCACTTAACCTACGAGCAGTACTTC

d_gene: TRBD1
abundance: .
v_gene: TRBV7-6
j_gene: TRBJ1-4
CDR3aa: CASSSLTGGVYEKLFF
CDR3nt: TGTGCCAGCAGCTCACTCACAGGGGGCGTATATGAAAAACTGTTTTTT

d_gene: .
abundance: .
v_gene: TRBV6-5
j_gene: TRBJ1-6
CDR3aa: CASTRVGSGNSPLHF
CDR3nt: TGTGCCAGCACCAGGGTCGGGAGTGGGAATTCACCCCTCCACTTT

d_gene: TRBD1
abundance: .
v_gene: TRBV7-9
j_gene: TRBJ1-4
CDR3aa: CASSLGTGGFNEKLFF
CDR3nt: TGTGCCAGCAGCTTAGGGACAGGGGGCTTTAATGAAAAACTGTTTTTT

d_gene: .
abundance: .
v_gene: TRBV13
j_gene: TRBJ2-2
CDR3aa: CASSMTGPGELFF
CDR3nt: TGTGCCAGCAGCATGACAGGACCGGGGGAGCTGTTTTTT

d_gene: TRBD1
abundance: few
v_gene: TRBV6-5
j_gene: TRBJ1-5
CDR3aa: CASTPRTGAQHF
CDR3nt: TGTGCCAGCACCCCTCGCACAGGGGCCCAGCATTTT

d_gene: .
abundance: .
v_gene: TRBV9
j_gene: TRBJ2-7
CDR3aa: CASSGPGQSSYEQYF
CDR3nt: TGTGCCAGCAGCGGTCCAGGACAGAGCTCCTACGAGCAGTACTTC

d_gene: .
abundance: .
v_gene: TRBV5-1
j_gene: TRBJ1-3
CDR3aa: CASSLYGEAGNTIYF
CDR3nt: TGCGCCAGCAGCTTGTATGGGGAAGCTGGAAACACCATATATTTT

d_gene: .
abundance: few
v_gene: TRBV2
j_gene: TRBJ2-7
CDR3aa: CASSDRYATYEQYF
CDR3nt: TGTGCCAGCAGTGATAGGTATGCGACCTACGAGCAGTACTTC

d_gene: .
abundance: .
v_gene: TRBV19
j_gene: TRBJ1-1
CDR3aa: CASSRTGFGAEAFF
CDR3nt: TGTGCCAGTAGTAGAACGGGTTTTGGGGCTGAAGCTTTCTTT

d_gene: .
abundance: .
v_gene: TRBV11-2
j_gene: TRBJ1-5
CDR3aa: CASSPERTEAQHF
CDR3nt: TGTGCCAGCAGCCCCGAACGGACAGAGGCCCAGCATTTT

d_gene: .
abundance: few
v_gene: TRBV28
j_gene: TRBJ1-5
CDR3aa: CACGSGDQPQHF
CDR3nt: TGTGCCTGTGGATCAGGGGACCAGCCCCAGCATTTT

d_gene: .
abundance: .
v_gene: TRBV5-1
j_gene: TRBJ2-7
CDR3aa: CASSLAAAYEQYF
CDR3nt: TGCGCCAGCAGCTTAGCGGCCGCCTACGAGCAGTACTTC

d_gene: .
abundance: few
v_gene: TRBV5-4
j_gene: TRBJ2-7
CDR3aa: CASSLTSGYEQYF
CDR3nt: TGTGCCAGCAGCTTGACTAGTGGCTACGAGCAGTACTTC

d_gene: .
abundance: .
v_gene: TRBV10-2
j_gene: TRBJ1-3
CDR3aa: CASSEGGTATLGNTIYF
CDR3nt: TGCGCCAGCAGTGAGGGGGGGACTGCAACTCTAGGAAACACCATATATTTT

d_gene: .
abundance: once
v_gene: TRBV28
j_gene: TRBJ1-1
CDR3aa: CASSLGQLNTEAFF
CDR3nt: TGTGCCAGCAGTTTGGGCCAGTTGAACACTGAAGCTTTCTTT

d_gene: TRBD1
abundance: .
v_gene: TRBV19
j_gene: TRBJ1-4
CDR3aa: CASRPTGATNEKLFF
CDR3nt: TGTGCCAGTAGACCAACAGGGGCAACTAATGAAAAACTGTTTTTT

d_gene: TRBD2
abundance: .
v_gene: TRBV15
j_gene: TRBJ2-7
CDR3aa: CATARDSGILYEQYF
CDR3nt: TGTGCCACCGCTCGGGATAGCGGGATTCTCTACGAGCAGTACTTC

d_gene: .
abundance: .
v_gene: TRBV6-6
j_gene: TRBJ2-7
CDR3aa: CASSDSGTLTYEQYF
CDR3nt: TGTGCCAGCAGTGACTCCGGGACTCTAACCTACGAGCAGTACTTC

d_gene: .
abundance: .
v_gene: TRBV19
j_gene: TRBJ2-3
CDR3aa: CASSPGGGTDTQYF
CDR3nt: TGTGCCAGTAGCCCCGGCGGTGGCACAGATACGCAGTATTTT

d_gene: TRBD1
abundance: few
v_gene: TRBV2
j_gene: TRBJ1-6
CDR3aa: CASRTGALNSPLHF
CDR3nt: TGTGCCAGCAGGACAGGGGCCCTTAATTCACCCCTCCACTTT

d_gene: .
abundance: .
v_gene: TRBV6-6
j_gene: TRBJ2-7
CDR3aa: CASSTQTQRYEQYF
CDR3nt: TGTGCCAGCAGTACCCAGACCCAACGCTACGAGCAGTACTTC

d_gene: .
abundance: few
v_gene: TRBV21-1
j_gene: TRBJ1-1
CDR3aa: CASSVPNTEAFF
CDR3nt: TGTGCCAGCAGCGTGCCCAACACTGAAGCTTTCTTT

d_gene: .
abundance: .
v_gene: TRBV4-1
j_gene: TRBJ2-7
CDR3aa: CASSSRAVGEQYF
CDR3nt: TGCGCCAGCAGCTCCCGGGCCGTAGGAGAGCAGTACTTC

d_gene: TRBD1
abundance: few
v_gene: TRBV29-1
j_gene: TRBJ1-1
CDR3aa: CSVVDRSGEAFF
CDR3nt: TGCAGCGTCGTGGACAGGTCGGGTGAAGCTTTCTTT

d_gene: TRBD1
abundance: .
v_gene: TRBV7-2
j_gene: TRBJ2-3
CDR3aa: CASSPGTGWAQYF
CDR3nt: TGTGCCAGCAGTCCCGGGACAGGATGGGCGCAGTATTTT

d_gene: .
abundance: once
v_gene: TRBV4-1
j_gene: TRBJ1-6
CDR3aa: CASSQAGPAPLHF
CDR3nt: TGCGCCAGCAGCCAAGCGGGGCCGGCCCCCCTCCACTTT

d_gene: TRBD1
abundance: once
v_gene: TRBV5-8
j_gene: TRBJ1-3
CDR3aa: CASSLGTVSGNTIYF
CDR3nt: TGTGCCAGCAGCCTGGGGACAGTCTCTGGAAACACCATATATTTT

d_gene: .
abundance: .
v_gene: TRBV19
j_gene: TRBJ1-2
CDR3aa: CASSISPVYGYTF
CDR3nt: TGTGCCAGTAGTATAAGCCCGGTCTATGGCTACACCTTC

d_gene: TRBD1
abundance: .
v_gene: TRBV28
j_gene: TRBJ1-1
CDR3aa: CASSGGQDIAEAFF
CDR3nt: TGTGCCAGCAGTGGAGGACAGGATATAGCTGAAGCTTTCTTT

d_gene: .
abundance: .
v_gene: TRBV2
j_gene: TRBJ2-7
CDR3aa: CASSEPDSYPYEQYF
CDR3nt: TGTGCCAGCAGTGAACCAGACAGCTACCCCTACGAGCAGTACTTC

d_gene: TRBD2
abundance: .
v_gene: TRBV4-2
j_gene: TRBJ2-1
CDR3aa: CASSQRLAGESSYNEQFF
CDR3nt: TGTGCCAGCAGCCAACGGCTAGCGGGGGAGAGCTCCTACAATGAGCAGTTCTTC

d_gene: .
abundance: few
v_gene: TRBV30
j_gene: TRBJ1-5
CDR3aa: CAWSVGGNQPQHF
CDR3nt: TGTGCCTGGAGTGTTGGGGGGAATCAGCCCCAGCATTTT

d_gene: .
abundance: .
v_gene: TRBV4-1
j_gene: TRBJ1-2
CDR3aa: CASSQERLGGYTF
CDR3nt: TGCGCCAGCAGCCAAGAGCGATTGGGGGGCTACACCTTC